The 2 T cell receptor beta chains reported below all come from one sample, sequenced in a study of T cells in Graves' hyperthyroidism and ophthalmopathy. Regions amplified from RNA transcripts were the TCR beta CDR3 regions. The TCR CDR3 was amplified in a first-round RT-PCR using the HTBI primer set. MiXCR, applied by TCRdb to the multiplex PCR reads, yields one record per CDR3 protein. Of approximately 400,000 distinct CDR3 sequences in the sample, around 25% were seen once. What was sequenced was blood. The receptor set was obtained from a man in his fifties or sixties with Graves' hyperthyroidism.

On this clonotype itself: The junction differs from germline at one of its ends, possibly a read error. This chain uses TRBV6-1 with TRBJ1-2; D is unclear. This CDR3 comprises 13 residues. Germline CDR1 and CDR2: MNHNS and SASEGT. DNA of the CDR3: TGTGCCAGCAGTGAAGGCCCTATCTATGGCCACACCTTC. Translating it yields CASSEGPIYGHTF.

The chain recombines TRBV27 with TRBJ1-1, with TRBD1 matching 9 bases. The V and J ends lost 9 bases and 4 bases, in that order; junction bases with no gene match: 6. There are 13 residues in the CDR3. Germline V gene sequence: CDR1 MNHEY, CDR2 SMNVEV (reference sequence). The CDR3 spells CASHRGLPTEAFF. Written as DNA, the CDR3 is TGTGCCAGTCACAGGGGGCTCCCCACTGAAGCTTTCTTT.